The entry below gives a single T cell receptor (beta chain) sequence along with its context. Antigen unknown. This entry comes from a study of cytomegalovirus exposure and HLA in healthy donors. The overall study: Earlier, 95 million to 120 million unique TCR beta sequences were recovered from approximately 180 million T cells by an analysis.

Findings of the study overall: Most of the CMV-associated TCR beta chains (in a later analysis) appeared to be HLA-restricted.

A multiplex PCR was run with 60 Vbeta primers and 13 Jbeta primers. The assay was immunoSEQ multiplex PCR, and TCRdb's table has in-frame clones only and misses some. The sample holds about 160,000 clones. The sample taken for sequencing was PBMCs. The TCR sequence derives from a woman aged 50 to 60 in good health and CMV-seronegative.

The CDR3 is CASSAYRGTEAFF. For the CDR3, the DNA is TGTGCCAGCAGTGCCTACAGGGGGACTGAAGCTTTCTTT. This chain links TRBV6-5 with TRBJ1-1; 8 bases line up with TRBD1. Germline-derived CDR1 and CDR2 are MNHEY and SVGAGI. V trimming: 5 bases; J trimming: 5 bases; junction bases outside the gene matches: 4. The CDR3 contains 13 residues.